The T cell receptor beta chain under discussion was sequenced for a study of T cells in Graves' hyperthyroidism and ophthalmopathy. Study outcomes and limitations: From stable hyperthyroidism, ophthalmopathy was separated by a 13 V-J model.

The source material, RNA transcripts, was used to amplify TCR beta CDR3 regions. Initially, a first-round RT-PCR of the TCR CDR3 employed the HTBI primer set. TCRdb re-derived calls from the multiplex PCR reads in MiXCR, one entry per CDR3 protein. Among more than 350,000 distinct CDR3 sequences listed, roughly 15% were seen once. This clonotype showed up just a few times. Its antigen is unknown. This CDR3 has 15 amino acids. Germline CDR1 and CDR2: DFQATT and SNEGSKA (reference sequence). Trimming took off 1 base at V and 2 bases at J, with 12 bases between the two ends. Thyroid ultrasound and orbital computed tomography, with clinical symptoms and serum thyroxine and TRAb, informed diagnoses.

Sequencing used blood. This clonotype was sampled from a woman aged 55-75 years with Graves' ophthalmopathy. This sequence joins TRBV20-1 and TRBJ2-1; D uncertain. Written as DNA, the CDR3 is TGCAGTGCTAGAGGACCCACGGGTACCTACAATGAGCAGTTCTTC. Amino acids: CSARGPTGTYNEQFF.